A selection of T cell receptor beta chains follows, all from one sample in a study of cytomegalovirus exposure and HLA in healthy donors. Repertoires were generated with immunoSEQ multiplex PCR, while TCRdb's copy carries only in-frame clones and drops some. The table lists some 170,000 clones, more than 75% of them singletons, with more than 9.5% in the top ten. The source material was PBMCs. These receptors were obtained from a man younger than 35 in good health and CMV-seropositive. The CDR3 runs from the conserved cysteine through the conserved F or W. Each record gives: J gene, D gene, clone size, V gene, CDR3 DNA, CDR3 protein. D genes are given only for firm matches. Only part of the rows carry a size: once, few, many, or a class if the clone is expanded.

TRBJ1-1 | . | . | TRBV11-2 | TGTGCCAGCACCTTAGGTTGGCAGAACACTGAAGCTTTCTTT | CASTLGWQNTEAFF
TRBJ2-7 | . | . | TRBV2 | TGTGCCAGCAGTTCGGGGGCCTACGAGCAGTACTTC | CASSSGAYEQYF
TRBJ2-1 | TRBD1 | few | TRBV11-2 | TGTGCCAGCAGCTTAATCGGACAGGCACATGAGCAGTTCTTC | CASSLIGQAHEQFF
TRBJ1-4 | . | once | TRBV5-5 | TGTGCCAGCAGCTTGGGGCTATCCAGGGTCTCAACTAATGAAAAACTGTTTTTT | CASSLGLSRVSTNEKLFF
TRBJ1-2 | TRBD1 | . | TRBV11-2 | TGTGCCAGCAGCCCCGGGACAGTGGGGTGGGGTGACTATGGCTACACCTTC | CASSPGTVGWGDYGYTF
TRBJ2-5 | . | . | TRBV30 | TGTGCCTGGAGAGGGGGTGGGGAGACCCAGTACTTC | CAWRGGGETQYF
TRBJ2-1 | . | once | TRBV4-3 | TGCGCCAGCAGCCAAGTGGGCAACTACAATGAGCAGTTCTTC | CASSQVGNYNEQFF
TRBJ1-2 | . | . | TRBV2 | TGTGCCAGCTCCCTGAAGGGGGGGACTCCATACGGCTACACCTTC | CASSLKGGTPYGYTF
TRBJ1-6 | TRBD1 | few | TRBV7-2 | TGTGCCAGCAGCTCTGGACAGGGATCTTCACCCCTCCACTTT | CASSSGQGSSPLHF
TRBJ1-6 | . | . | TRBV4-3 | TGCGCCAGCAGCCAAGATCTGACATATGGAAGTAATTCACCCCTCCACTTT | CASSQDLTYGSNSPLHF
TRBJ1-3 | . | . | TRBV11-2 | TGTGCCAGCAGCCCATCACCGAGCTCTGGAAACACCATATATTTT | CASSPSPSSGNTIYF
TRBJ2-2 | TRBD2 | . | TRBV7-6 | TGTGCCAGCAGCTTAGAATCGGGACTACCGAACACCGGGGAGCTGTTTTTT | CASSLESGLPNTGELFF
TRBJ2-7 | . | . | TRBV30 | TGTGCCTGGAGTAGCCACAGGGATTCCGAGCAGTACTTC | CAWSSHRDSEQYF